The sequence of this T cell receptor (beta chain) was determined in a study of blood T cell repertoires in COVID-19. CDR1 and CDR2 (germline): SGHDT, YYEEEE. Trimming stripped 0 bases from V and 7 bases from J, with 14 bases between. The CDR3 loop spans 15 amino acids. Here immunoSEQ multiplex PCR was the method, and the copy in TCRdb shows in-frame clones only, minus some. The data show about 140,000 clones, with approximately 87% seen just once and over 9% held by the top ten. Sample: PBMCs or T cells enriched from blood (not recorded which). V gene TRBV5-6 combines with J gene TRBJ2-1; a possible D gene is TRBD1 (6 bases). This TCR came from a man aged 60 to 75 who had recovered from COVID-19. The CDR3 here is CASSLESGVVNEQFF. For the CDR3, the DNA is TGTGCCAGCAGCTTGGAATCAGGGGTAGTTAATGAGCAGTTCTTC.